Below, 28 T cell receptor beta chains from the same sample are listed, as sequenced in a study of cytomegalovirus exposure and HLA in healthy donors. In the PCR, 60 Vbeta and 13 Jbeta primers were used. The repertoire was sequenced with immunoSEQ multiplex PCR; TCRdb's copy has only in-frame clones and lacks some. Among around 240,000 clones listed, roughly 82% were seen once. Specimen: PBMCs. The receptors originated from a woman between 40 and 50 years old in good health and CMV-seropositive.

The chain uses TRBV25-1 and TRBJ2-3; D is undetermined. Trimming took off 2 bases at V and 9 bases at J, with 12 bases between the two ends. The CDR3 is 13 amino acids. From germline, CDR1 is MGHDK and CDR2 SYGVNS. The CDR3 loop reads CASSEPVTGTQYF. The CDR3 region has the DNA TGTGCCAGCAGTGAACCAGTGACCGGGACGCAGTATTTT.

The chain links TRBV25-1 to TRBJ2-5; perhaps TRBD2 as D (5 bases). The CDR3 runs 15 residues. V lost 0 bases and J 2 bases, leaving 10 bases between the germline ends. Germline V gives CDR1 MGHDK, CDR2 SYGVNS. The CDR3 region has the DNA TGTGCCAGCAGTGAATATTTGGACTTGCAAGAGACCCAGTACTTC. Protein sequence: CASSEYLDLQETQYF.

This clone turned up a few times. The chain recombines TRBV5-8 with TRBJ1-5, with 9 bases lining up with TRBD1. V shed 4 bases, J shed 0 bases, and the junction held 11 bases outside the gene matches. Germline CDR1 reads SGHTS; CDR2 reads YDEGEE. The CDR3 consists of 18 residues. This chain's CDR3 is CASSHLIGTGISNQPQHF. The CDR3 coding sequence is TGTGCCAGCAGCCACTTGATCGGGACAGGGATTAGCAATCAGCCCCAGCATTTT.

V and J are TRBV9 and TRBJ1-2, with D perhaps TRBD1 (5 bases). The CDR3 totals 14 residues. Between the trimmed V and J ends, which lost 4 bases and 2 bases, there was a span of 12 bases. Per germline, CDR1 SGDLS and CDR2 YYNGEE. The CDR3 loop reads CASSPRGRNYGYTF. CDR3 sequence (DNA): TGTGCCAGCAGCCCAAGGGGCAGGAACTATGGCTACACCTTC.

The V and J genes are TRBV27 and TRBJ1-6; maybe TRBD1 (5 bases). Germline loops: CDR1 MNHEY, CDR2 SMNVEV (reference sequence). The CDR3 totals 15 residues. The ends were cut back, 7 bases at V and 3 bases at J, with 13 bases in the middle. CDR3 region: CASTLGGYYNSPLHF. The CDR3 bases are TGTGCCAGCACCCTTGGGGGGTACTATAATTCACCCCTCCACTTT.

V gene TRBV19 combines with J gene TRBJ2-3, with 7 bases aligning to TRBD2. Germline V CDR1 and CDR2: LNHDA, SQIVND (reference sequence). The V gene end was trimmed by 5 bases and the J gene end by 4 bases; junction bases not matched to a gene: 12. The CDR3 covers 16 residues. CDR3 bases: TGTGCCAGTAGTCCCCAGCGGGACCTGTCAGCAGATACGCAGTATTTT. It specifies CASSPQRDLSADTQYF.

The CDR3 DNA sequence: TGTGCCAGCAGTGACAGGAGAACAGATACGCAGTATTTT. It specifies CASSDRRTDTQYF. This sequence joins TRBV6-4 and TRBJ2-3; D gene unclear. The CDR3 sequence is 13 residues long. Deletions cut 2 bases from V and 3 bases from J, with 6 bases between. Germline-derived CDR1 and CDR2 are MRHNA and SNTAGT.

On this clone itself: At one of its ends the junction is not consistent with the germline gene, which may arise from a read error. The V gene is TRBV7-9, the J gene TRBJ2-1, with a tentative D call TRBD1 (5 bases). CDR1 is SEHNR, CDR2 FQNEAQ, per germline (reference sequence). This CDR3 contains 16 residues. This CDR3 reads CSSSLGVAGRRHEQFF. CDR3 bases: TGTTCCAGCAGCTTAGGGGTTGCAGGGCGTCGGCATGAGCAGTTCTTC.

The chain recombines TRBV5-1 with TRBJ2-3, with TRBD2 identical over 10 bases. This CDR3 comprises 16 residues. V gave up 0 bases and J gave up 2 bases; unmatched junction bases: 3. Germline lookup yields CDR1 SGHRS and CDR2 YFSETQ. CDR3 sequence (DNA): TGCGCCAGCAGCTTGGTCAGCGGGGGGGTCACAGATACGCAGTATTTT. Its translation is CASSLVSGGVTDTQYF.

The rearrangement links TRBV4-2 to TRBJ2-3; D is unresolved. This CDR3 spans 15 amino acids. The germline V gene encodes CDR1 LGHNA and CDR2 YNFKEQ. V lost 0 bases and J lost 2, with 9 bases in between. CDR3 sequence reads: CASSQEATYTDTQYF. The CDR3 DNA sequence: TGTGCCAGCAGCCAAGAAGCTACCTACACAGATACGCAGTATTTT.

The chain recombines TRBV28 with TRBJ1-2; the match to TRBD1 covers 7 bases. The CDR3 totals 13 residues. Per germline, CDR1 MDHEN and CDR2 SYDVKM. Trimming took 6 bases from V and 2 from J; bases not matched to a gene: 3. The CDR3 sequence: CASRLGQNYGYTF. CDR3 DNA: TGTGCCAGCAGATTGGGACAGAACTATGGCTACACCTTC.

This chain connects TRBV19 to TRBJ2-5, with D perhaps matching TRBD1 (6 bases). The J call could be wrong; TRBJ2-7 is a better fit for the DNA end. The CDR3 loop spans 14 amino acids. CDR1 is LNHDA, CDR2 SQIVND, per germline (reference sequence). The CDR3 here is CASSERTASYEQYF. In nucleotides, the CDR3 is TGTGCCAGTAGCGAACGGACAGCCTCCTACGAGCAGTACTTC.

This clone appeared a few times. The chain has TRBV4-1 and TRBJ1-1; the D gene is possibly TRBD1 (5 bases). The CDR3 contains 14 residues. Germline V gene lookup returns CDR1 MGHRA and CDR2 YSYEKL. The germline V and J ends were trimmed by 0 bases and 3 bases, with 8 bases remaining between them. Here the CDR3 reads CASSQEWGDTEAFF. CDR3 nucleotide sequence: TGCGCCAGCAGCCAAGAATGGGGGGACACTGAAGCTTTCTTT.

The CDR3 DNA reads as TGTGCCATCAACCCGGGACTAGCGGGAGGAAAAGATACGCAGTATTTT. It is translated as CAINPGLAGGKDTQYF. The V call is TRBV10-3, the J call TRBJ2-3; 15 bases line up with TRBD2. Germline CDR1 and CDR2: ENHRY and SYGVKD. The CDR3 totals 16 residues. Unmatched junction bases numbered 7, after V lost 7 bases and J lost 5 bases.

The rearrangement joins TRBV4-3 to TRBJ2-2; TRBD2 might be the D (6 bases). Germline loops: CDR1 LGHNA, CDR2 YSLEER. CDR3 length: 18 residues. Trimming pared 3 bases from V and 6 bases from J, leaving 23 bases between. The CDR3 DNA reads TGCGCCAGCAGCCAGAATGCCCGCGGGATCTCATCACCCGGGGAGCTGTTTTTT. Translation: CASSQNARGISSPGELFF.

The genes are TRBV10-3 and TRBJ1-2; D is unresolved. V lost 3 bases and J lost 5, with 10 bases in between. The CDR3 contains 13 residues. Germline loops: CDR1 ENHRY, CDR2 SYGVKD. CDR3 residues: CAISDGGTYGYTF. The CDR3 nucleotides are TGTGCCATCAGTGACGGCGGAACTTATGGCTACACCTTC.

The chain has TRBV6-5 and TRBJ1-2; TRBD1 agrees at 8 bases. This CDR3 is 15 amino acids long. V shed 6 bases and J 4 bases; nucleotides not matched to a gene: 10. Germline lookup yields CDR1 MNHEY and CDR2 SVGAGI. CDR3 region: CASRPGQGWGYGYTF. In DNA, the CDR3 is TGTGCCAGCAGACCCGGACAGGGCTGGGGCTATGGCTACACCTTC.

The chain combines TRBV4-3 with TRBJ1-1, with a tentative D call TRBD1 (6 bases). This CDR3 is built from 15 residues. Trimming shortened V by 0 bases and J by 4 bases, and 12 bases separated the two germline ends. Germline V gene sequence: CDR1 LGHNA, CDR2 YSLEER. The CDR3 nucleotides are TGCGCCAGCAGCCAAGAAGCAGGGGTGTCCACTGAAGCTTTCTTT. It codes for CASSQEAGVSTEAFF.

The sample holds a few counts of this clone. The rearrangement joins TRBV6-1 to TRBJ1-1, with a weak D call TRBD1 (5 bases). V was trimmed by 2 bases and J by 1 base, leaving 8 bases between them. The CDR3 spans 14 residues. In germline, CDR1 is MNHNS, CDR2 SASEGT. The CDR3 sequence is CASSEQGANTEAFF. CDR3 DNA sequence: TGTGCCAGCAGTGAACAGGGCGCGAACACTGAAGCTTTCTTT.

V is TRBV7-2 and J is TRBJ1-3, with 9 bases fitting TRBD1. CDR3 size: 14 residues. Per the germline V gene, CDR1 is SGHTA and CDR2 is FQGNSA. The J segment lost 7 bases and the V segment lost 5 bases, leaving 6 bases of the junction unmatched. The CDR3 loop reads CASSARQGVNTIYF. Here the CDR3 DNA reads TGTGCCAGCAGCGCTCGACAGGGGGTGAACACCATATATTTT.

As to this clone: The sample contains more than one DNA sequence encoding this CDR3. The DNA of the CDR3 is TGCGCCAGCAGCCGGGGACTAGCGGAAGAGACCCAGTACTTC. Its protein is CASSRGLAEETQYF. The rearrangement uses TRBV5-1 and TRBJ2-5, with 11 bases identical to TRBD2. The CDR3 is 14 amino acids. The J segment lost 3 bases and the V segment lost 4 bases, leaving 2 bases of the junction unmatched. Germline values: CDR1 SGHRS, CDR2 YFSETQ.

The chain uses TRBV5-1 and TRBJ2-7, with 7 bases fitting TRBD1. The CDR3 consists of 14 residues. Germline CDR1 and CDR2: SGHRS and YFSETQ. Unmatched junction bases numbered 11, after V lost 4 bases and J lost 7 bases. The CDR3 region has the DNA TGCGCCAGCAGCCCCCGACAGGGTGAAGGGGAGCAGTACTTC. Its protein is CASSPRQGEGEQYF.

The chain carries TRBV30 and TRBJ1-6; unclear D gene. Trimming cost V 4 bases and J 11 bases, with 12 bases left between them. The CDR3 runs 12 residues. Looked up from germline, CDR1 is GTSNPN and CDR2 is SVGIG (reference sequence). DNA for the CDR3: TGTGCCTGGAAAGGGCGAGCGGCACCCCTCCACTTT. Encoded protein: CAWKGRAAPLHF. Based on the CDR3 plus reference TRBV30 and TRBJ1-6, the full variable domain is SQTIHQWPATLVQPVGSPLSLECTVEGTSNPNLYWYRQAAGRGLQLLFYSVGIGQISSEVPQNLSASRPQDRQFILSSKKLLLSDSGFYLCAWKGRAAPLHFGNGTRLTVT.

This chain connects TRBV27 to TRBJ1-4; D is possibly TRBD1 (6 bases). CDR1 is MNHEY, CDR2 SMNVEV, per germline (reference sequence). Trimming left V 4 bases short and J 5 bases short, with 8 bases between. The CDR3 sequence is 13 residues long. As DNA, the CDR3 is TGTGCCAGCAGTTGGACAGCAAATGAAAAACTGTTTTTT. It codes for CASSWTANEKLFF.

CDR3 DNA sequence: TGTGCCTGGAGTATCGGGACAGGGGACGGCTACACCTTC. Amino acids: CAWSIGTGDGYTF. The V gene is TRBV30, the J gene TRBJ1-2; TRBD1 aligns across 10 bases. Trimming at V came to 2 bases and at J to 8 bases, leaving 5 bases not matched to a gene. Germline CDR1 and CDR2: GTSNPN and SVGIG (reference sequence). This CDR3 contains 13 residues.

V and J are TRBV10-3 and TRBJ2-5; D call uncertain. CDR3 length: 13 amino acids. Between the trimmed V and J ends, which lost 4 bases and 3 bases, there was a span of 9 bases. From germline, CDR1 is ENHRY and CDR2 SYGVKD. The CDR3 nucleotides read TGTGCCATCAGTGCTCGCGTGGAAGAGACCCAGTACTTC. This gives the protein CAISARVEETQYF.

This chain uses TRBV5-8 with TRBJ1-2; 8 positions agree with TRBD1. Germline values: CDR1 SGHTS, CDR2 YDEGEE. The CDR3 totals 13 residues. Unmatched junction bases numbered 6, after V lost 5 bases and J lost 6 bases. CDR3 DNA: TGTGCCAGCAGTGACCAGGGGGCGGATGGCTACACCTTC. Translated: CASSDQGADGYTF.

The rearrangement uses TRBV7-6 and TRBJ2-3; 7 bases map to TRBD1. CDR1 and CDR2 (germline): SGHVS, FNYEAQ. V lost 3 bases to trimming and J lost 4 bases; unmatched junction nucleotides: 10. The CDR3 is made up of 16 amino acids. The CDR3 DNA follows: TGTGCCAGCAGCTTTACACGGCCAACAGGGGCAGATACGCAGTATTTT. Amino acid sequence: CASSFTRPTGADTQYF.